What follows describes a single T cell receptor beta chain. These data belong to a study of cytomegalovirus exposure and HLA in healthy donors. Both 60 Vbeta primers and 13 Jbeta primers went into the PCR. Here immunoSEQ multiplex PCR was the method, and the copy in TCRdb shows in-frame clones only, minus some. The record lists 180,000 or so clones, of which the ten most abundant hold roughly 0.74%. This CDR3 has 13 residues. CDR1 is KGHSH and CDR2 is LQKENI in the germline V gene. The V gene end was trimmed by 3 bases and the J gene end by 6 bases; junction bases not matched to a gene: 5. Sequenced sample: PBMCs. This TCR was recovered from a boy younger than 18 in good health and CMV-seronegative. This sequence joins TRBV18 and TRBJ2-7; 7 bases align to TRBD2. The CDR3: CASSPGGAGEQYF. CDR3 DNA sequence: TGTGCCAGCTCACCGGGAGGGGCGGGCGAGCAGTACTTC.